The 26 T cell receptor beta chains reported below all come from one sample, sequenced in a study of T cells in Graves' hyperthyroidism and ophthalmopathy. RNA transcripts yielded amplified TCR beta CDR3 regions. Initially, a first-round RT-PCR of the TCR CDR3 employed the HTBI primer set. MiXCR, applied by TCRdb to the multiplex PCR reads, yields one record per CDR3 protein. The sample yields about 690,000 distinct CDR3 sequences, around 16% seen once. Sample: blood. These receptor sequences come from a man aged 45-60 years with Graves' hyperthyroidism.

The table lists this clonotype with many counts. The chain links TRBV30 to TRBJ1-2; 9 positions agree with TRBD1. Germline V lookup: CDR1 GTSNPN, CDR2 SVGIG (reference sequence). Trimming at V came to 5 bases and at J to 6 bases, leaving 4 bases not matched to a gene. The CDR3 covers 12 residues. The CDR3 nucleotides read TGTGCCTGGGACGGACAGGGGAATGGCTACACCTTC. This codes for CAWDGQGNGYTF.

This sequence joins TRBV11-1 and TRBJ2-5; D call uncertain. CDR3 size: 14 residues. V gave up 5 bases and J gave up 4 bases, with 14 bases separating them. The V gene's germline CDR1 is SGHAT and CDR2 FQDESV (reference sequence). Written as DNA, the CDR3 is TGTGCCAGCAGCGTTCAAAGGGCTGCAGAGACCCAGTACTTC. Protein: CASSVQRAAETQYF.

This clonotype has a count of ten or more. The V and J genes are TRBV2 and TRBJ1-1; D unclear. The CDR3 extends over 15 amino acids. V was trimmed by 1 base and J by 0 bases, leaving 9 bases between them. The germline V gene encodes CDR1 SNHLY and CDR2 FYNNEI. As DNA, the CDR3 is TGTGCCAGCAGTGAAGTGTGGCAGATGAACACTGAAGCTTTCTTT. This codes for CASSEVWQMNTEAFF.

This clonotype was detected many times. As DNA, the CDR3 is TGTGCCAGCAGCATACAGGGGTACCAAGAGACCCAGTACTTC. This encodes CASSIQGYQETQYF. The J gene is TRBJ2-5, the V gene TRBV11-2, with 7 positions matching TRBD1. From germline, CDR1 is SGHAT and CDR2 FQNNGV. There are 14 residues in the CDR3. The trim removed 5 bases at V and 0 bases at J, leaving 3 bases unmatched. Drawing the rest from reference TRBV11-2 and TRBJ2-5, the complete variable domain is EAGVAQSPRYKIIEKRQSVAFWCNPISGHATLYWYQQILGQGPKLLIQFQNNGVVDDSQLPKDRFSAERLKGVDSTLKIQPAKLEDSAVYLCASSIQGYQETQYFGPGTRLLVL.

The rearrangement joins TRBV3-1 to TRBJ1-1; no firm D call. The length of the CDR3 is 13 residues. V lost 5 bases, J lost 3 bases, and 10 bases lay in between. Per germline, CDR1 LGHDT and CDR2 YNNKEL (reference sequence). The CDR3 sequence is CASSEVGDTEAFF. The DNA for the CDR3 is TGTGCCAGCAGCGAAGTTGGGGACACTGAAGCTTTCTTT.

The CDR3 reads CASSPQVGGRETQYF. Here the CDR3 DNA reads TGTGCCAGCAGCCCCCAGGTGGGGGGCCGGGAGACCCAGTACTTC. The V and J genes are TRBV7-3 and TRBJ2-5; D is perhaps TRBD1 or TRBD2 (6 bases each). The ends were cut back, 5 bases at V and 5 bases at J, with 18 bases in the middle. Germline V gene lookup returns CDR1 SGHTA and CDR2 FQGTGA. The CDR3 runs to 15 residues. Combining the CDR3 with reference TRBV7-3 and TRBJ2-5 gives the whole variable domain GAGVSQTPSNKVTEKGKYVELRCDPISGHTALYWYRQSLGQGPEFLIYFQGTGAADDSGLPNDRFFAVRPEGSVSTLKIQRTERGDSAVYLCASSPQVGGRETQYFGPGTRLLVL.

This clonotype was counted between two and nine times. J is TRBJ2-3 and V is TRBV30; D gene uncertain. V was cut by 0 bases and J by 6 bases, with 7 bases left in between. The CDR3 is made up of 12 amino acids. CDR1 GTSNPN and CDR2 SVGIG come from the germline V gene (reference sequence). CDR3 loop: CAWSVVGDTQYF. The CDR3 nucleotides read TGTGCCTGGAGTGTGGTTGGGGATACGCAGTATTTT.

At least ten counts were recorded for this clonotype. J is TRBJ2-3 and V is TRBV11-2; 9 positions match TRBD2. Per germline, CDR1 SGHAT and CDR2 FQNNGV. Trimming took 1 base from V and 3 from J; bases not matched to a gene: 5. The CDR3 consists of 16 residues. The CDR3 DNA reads TGTGCCAGCAGCTTAGGAGCGGGAGGAGGGACAGATACGCAGTATTTT. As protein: CASSLGAGGGTDTQYF. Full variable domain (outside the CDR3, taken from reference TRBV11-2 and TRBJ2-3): EAGVAQSPRYKIIEKRQSVAFWCNPISGHATLYWYQQILGQGPKLLIQFQNNGVVDDSQLPKDRFSAERLKGVDSTLKIQPAKLEDSAVYLCASSLGAGGGTDTQYFGPGTRLTVL.

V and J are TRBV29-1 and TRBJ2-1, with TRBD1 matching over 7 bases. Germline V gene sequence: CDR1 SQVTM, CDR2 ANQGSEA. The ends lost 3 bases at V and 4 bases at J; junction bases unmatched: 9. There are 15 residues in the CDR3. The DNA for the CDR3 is TGCAGCGTTGACGCCGGGACAGTCGTTTACAATGAGCAGTTCTTC. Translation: CSVDAGTVVYNEQFF.

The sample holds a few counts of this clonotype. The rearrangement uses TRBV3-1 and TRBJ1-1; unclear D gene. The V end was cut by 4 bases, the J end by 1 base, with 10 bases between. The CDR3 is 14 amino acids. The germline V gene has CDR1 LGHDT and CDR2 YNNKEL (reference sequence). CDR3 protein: CASSPAGQNTEAFF. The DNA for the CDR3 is TGTGCCAGCAGCCCCGCTGGGCAGAACACTGAAGCTTTCTTT.

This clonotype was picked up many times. CDR3: CASSWTGTENTEAFF. CDR3 DNA sequence: TGCGCCAGCAGCTGGACCGGGACAGAGAACACTGAAGCTTTCTTT. V gene TRBV5-1 combines with J gene TRBJ1-1; 7 bases fit TRBD1. CDR1 is SGHRS and CDR2 is YFSETQ in the germline V gene. The trim removed 3 bases at V and 1 base at J, leaving 6 bases unmatched. The CDR3 has 15 amino acids.

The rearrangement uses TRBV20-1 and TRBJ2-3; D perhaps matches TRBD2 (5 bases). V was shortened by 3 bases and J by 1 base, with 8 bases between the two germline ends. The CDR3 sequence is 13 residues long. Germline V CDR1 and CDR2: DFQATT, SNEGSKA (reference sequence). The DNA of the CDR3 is TGCAGTGCTAGGGCGGGTGGCACAGATACGCAGTATTTT. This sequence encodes CSARAGGTDTQYF.

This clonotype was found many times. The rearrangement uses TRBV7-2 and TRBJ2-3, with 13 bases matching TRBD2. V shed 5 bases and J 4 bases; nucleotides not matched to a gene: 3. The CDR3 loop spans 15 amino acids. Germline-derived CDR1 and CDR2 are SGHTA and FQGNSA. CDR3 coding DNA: TGTGCCAGCAGCCAACTAGCGGGAGGGCCAGATACGCAGTATTTT. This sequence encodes CASSQLAGGPDTQYF.

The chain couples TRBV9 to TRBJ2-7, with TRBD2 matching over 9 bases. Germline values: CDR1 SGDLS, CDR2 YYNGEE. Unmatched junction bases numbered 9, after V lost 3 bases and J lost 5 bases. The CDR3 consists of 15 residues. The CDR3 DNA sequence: TGTGCCAGCAGCGCCTTTAGCGGGAGCACCCACGAGCAGTACTTC. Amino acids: CASSAFSGSTHEQYF.

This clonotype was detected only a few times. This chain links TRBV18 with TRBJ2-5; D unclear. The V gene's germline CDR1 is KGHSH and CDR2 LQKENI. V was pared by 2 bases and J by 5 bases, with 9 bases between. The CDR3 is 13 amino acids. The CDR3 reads CASSPGNGETQYF. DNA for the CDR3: TGTGCCAGCTCACCAGGGAACGGGGAGACCCAGTACTTC.

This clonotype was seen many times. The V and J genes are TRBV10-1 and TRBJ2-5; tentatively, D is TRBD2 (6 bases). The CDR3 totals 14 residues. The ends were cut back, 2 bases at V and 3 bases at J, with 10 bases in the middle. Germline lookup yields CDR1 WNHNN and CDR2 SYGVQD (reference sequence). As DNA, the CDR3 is TGCGCCAGCAGTGAGCGGGGGATTGAAGAGACCCAGTACTTC. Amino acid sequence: CASSERGIEETQYF.

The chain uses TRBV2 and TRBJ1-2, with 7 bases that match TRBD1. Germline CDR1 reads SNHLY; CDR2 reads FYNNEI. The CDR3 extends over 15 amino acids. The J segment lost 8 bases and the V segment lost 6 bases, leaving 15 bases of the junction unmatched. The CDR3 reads CASSGDRDPMTGYTF. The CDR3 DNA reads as TGTGCCAGCAGCGGAGACAGGGACCCCATGACCGGCTACACCTTC.

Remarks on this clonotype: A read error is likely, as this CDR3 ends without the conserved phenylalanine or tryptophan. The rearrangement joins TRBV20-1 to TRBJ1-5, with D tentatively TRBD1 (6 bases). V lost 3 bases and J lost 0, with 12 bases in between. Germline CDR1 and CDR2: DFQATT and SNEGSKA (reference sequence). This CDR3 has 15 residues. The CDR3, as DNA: TGCAGTGCTAGCGGGACACTATATAGCAATCAGCCCCAGCATCTT. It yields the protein CSASGTLYSNQPQHL.

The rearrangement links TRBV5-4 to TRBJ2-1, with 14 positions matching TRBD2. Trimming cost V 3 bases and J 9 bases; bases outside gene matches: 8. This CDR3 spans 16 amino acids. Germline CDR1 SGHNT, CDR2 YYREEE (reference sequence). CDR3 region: CASSSNWGLAGVEQFF. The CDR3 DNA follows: TGTGCCAGCAGCTCAAACTGGGGACTAGCGGGAGTTGAGCAGTTCTTC.

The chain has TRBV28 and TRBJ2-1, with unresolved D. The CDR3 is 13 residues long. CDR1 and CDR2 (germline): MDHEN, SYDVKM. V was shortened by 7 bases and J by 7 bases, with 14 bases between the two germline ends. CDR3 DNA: TGTGCCAGCACCTCGCCCCGCACGAATGAGCAGTTCTTC. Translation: CASTSPRTNEQFF. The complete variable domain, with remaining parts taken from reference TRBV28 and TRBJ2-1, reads DVKVTQSSRYLVKRTGEKVFLECVQDMDHENMFWYRQDPGLGLRLIYFSYDVKMKEKGDIPEGYSVSREKKERFSLILESASTNQTSMYLCASTSPRTNEQFFGPGTRLTVL.

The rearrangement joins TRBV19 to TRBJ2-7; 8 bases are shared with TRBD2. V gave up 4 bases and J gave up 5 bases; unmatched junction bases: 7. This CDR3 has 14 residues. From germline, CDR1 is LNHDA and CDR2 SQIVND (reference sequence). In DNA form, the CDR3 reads TGTGCCAGTAGTACCAGCGGGAGCATCGACGAGCAGTACTTC. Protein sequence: CASSTSGSIDEQYF.

This chain's CDR3 is CASSYGLGSSYNEQFF. In DNA, the CDR3 is TGTGCCAGCAGTTATGGTCTGGGGAGCTCCTACAATGAGCAGTTCTTC. The rearrangement links TRBV6-5 to TRBJ2-1; perhaps TRBD2 as D (5 bases). The CDR3 consists of 16 residues. Germline-derived CDR1 and CDR2 are MNHEY and SVGAGI. V lost 3 bases and J 0 bases, leaving 12 bases between the germline ends.

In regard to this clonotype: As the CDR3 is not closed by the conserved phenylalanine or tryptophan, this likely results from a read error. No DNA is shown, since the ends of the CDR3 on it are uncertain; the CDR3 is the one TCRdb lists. CDR3 in amino acids: CAIREGGNTRYV. This chain uses TRBV10-3 with TRBJ1-3. CDR1 is ENHRY and CDR2 is SYGVKD in the germline V gene. The CDR3 is 12 amino acids long, termini counted.

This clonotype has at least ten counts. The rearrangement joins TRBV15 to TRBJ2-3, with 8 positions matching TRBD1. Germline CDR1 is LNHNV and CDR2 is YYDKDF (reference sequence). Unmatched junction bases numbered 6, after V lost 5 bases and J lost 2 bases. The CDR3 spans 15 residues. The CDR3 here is CATSEDRANTDTQYF. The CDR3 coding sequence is TGTGCCACCAGCGAGGACAGGGCCAACACAGATACGCAGTATTTT.

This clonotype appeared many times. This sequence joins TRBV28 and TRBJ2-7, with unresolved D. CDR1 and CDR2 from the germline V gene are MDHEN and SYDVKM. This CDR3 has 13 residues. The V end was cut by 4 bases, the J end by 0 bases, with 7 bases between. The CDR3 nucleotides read TGTGCCAGCAGTTCCTGGGACTCCTACGAGCAGTACTTC. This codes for CASSSWDSYEQYF.

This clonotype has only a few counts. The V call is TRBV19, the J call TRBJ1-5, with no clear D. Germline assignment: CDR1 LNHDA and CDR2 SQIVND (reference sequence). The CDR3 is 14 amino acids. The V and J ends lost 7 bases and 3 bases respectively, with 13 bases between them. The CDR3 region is CASKQTVNNQPQHF. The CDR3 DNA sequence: TGTGCCAGTAAGCAGACGGTTAACAATCAGCCCCAGCATTTT.